This T cell receptor beta chain was recorded in a study of T-cell memory formation after mild COVID-19. Study in general: Each donor largely had its own TCR clusters.

TCRdb reprocessed the 5' RACE reads via MiXCR and lists one record per CDR3 protein. The sample holds 280,000 or so distinct CDR3 sequences, under 8.5% seen once. This clonotype was observed a handful of times. V gave up 0 bases and J gave up 5 bases; unmatched junction bases: 12. Germline values: CDR1 SQVTM, CDR2 ANQGSEA. This CDR3 contains 16 residues. The source of this sequence is a man aged 18 to 35 who had mild COVID-19 (a few samples of this study predate the infection). Cell type and time point are not known. The rearrangement joins TRBV29-1 to TRBJ1-2; the match to TRBD1 covers 7 bases. Sequenced material: PBMCs or a T cell subset sorted from them (not recorded which). CDR3 residues: CSVEDGGQAPGYGYTF. CDR3 in DNA: TGCAGCGTTGAAGACGGTGGACAGGCCCCAGGTTATGGCTACACCTTC.